The 6 T cell receptor beta chains in this list originate from one sample, sequenced in a study of blood T cell repertoires in COVID-19. Using immunoSEQ multiplex PCR, the repertoire was profiled, and TCRdb retains in-frame clones only, with some absent. The sample lists roughly 160,000 clones; around 84% were seen once. Sequenced: peripheral blood. These receptors were taken from a man between 45 and 60 years old with active or convalescent COVID-19.

This rearrangement joins TRBV11-3 to TRBJ2-7, with TRBD1 identical over 7 bases. The CDR3 spans 14 residues. Germline V gene lookup returns CDR1 SGHNT and CDR2 YENEEA. Trimming cost V 5 bases and J 6 bases; bases outside gene matches: 10. The CDR3 region has the DNA TGTGCCAGCAGCATATACAGGGGTCCGGCCGAGCAGTACTTC. Its protein is CASSIYRGPAEQYF.

The V and J genes are TRBV18 and TRBJ2-5, with D possibly TRBD2 on 5 matching bases. Germline CDR1 and CDR2: KGHSH and LQKENI. The V end was cut by 3 bases, the J end by 9 bases, with 11 bases between. The CDR3 extends over 12 amino acids. The chain's CDR3 is CASSPLGESQYF. CDR3 nucleotide sequence: TGTGCCAGCTCACCTCTTGGGGAGTCCCAGTACTTC.

The chain links TRBV11-3 to TRBJ2-3, with 12 nucleotides matching TRBD2. After removal of 2 bases from V and 5 bases from J, the junction contained 2 bases not matched to a gene. The CDR3 contains 15 residues. Looked up from germline, CDR1 is SGHNT and CDR2 is YENEEA. CDR3 residues: CASSLKTSGRDTQYF. CDR3 in DNA: TGTGCCAGCAGCTTAAAGACTAGCGGGAGAGATACGCAGTATTTT.

This chain connects TRBV10-2 to TRBJ2-5; TRBD1 might be the D (5 bases). Germline loops: CDR1 WSHSY, CDR2 SAAADI. Trimming stripped 5 bases from V and 3 bases from J, with 7 bases between. CDR3 length: 12 amino acids. The DNA of the CDR3 is TGCGCCAGCAGTTGGGGCAAAGAGACCCAGTACTTC. Its protein product is CASSWGKETQYF.

The chain has TRBV7-3 and TRBJ1-5; D gene unclear. This CDR3 is built from 18 residues. Trimming pared 0 bases from V and 0 bases from J, leaving 15 bases between. In germline, CDR1 is SGHTA, CDR2 FQGTGA. Here the CDR3 reads CASSLTGRTLYSNQPQHF. The CDR3 DNA sequence: TGTGCCAGCAGCTTAACGGGCAGAACGCTATATAGCAATCAGCCCCAGCATTTT. The variable domain in full, with the rest retrieved from reference TRBV7-3 and TRBJ1-5, is GAGVSQTPSNKVTEKGKYVELRCDPISGHTALYWYRQSLGQGPEFLIYFQGTGAADDSGLPNDRFFAVRPEGSVSTLKIQRTERGDSAVYLCASSLTGRTLYSNQPQHFGDGTRLSIL.

The chain uses TRBV6-5 and TRBJ2-7; 8 bases line up with TRBD2. V gave up 7 bases and J gave up 0 bases; unmatched junction bases: 5. Germline CDR1 MNHEY, CDR2 SVGAGI. The CDR3 length is 14 residues. Written as DNA, the CDR3 is TGTGCCAGCATGAAGACTAGCGTCTCCTACGAGCAGTACTTC. This gives the protein CASMKTSVSYEQYF.